Listed below are T cell receptor beta chains from one sample, sequenced in a study of blood T cells in healthy people across ages. MiXCR was run by TCRdb on the 5' RACE reads, yielding one entry per CDR3 protein. Seen here are 1.5 million to 2 million distinct CDR3 sequences, about 28% observed once, and the top ten hold 7.7%. The sequenced material came from blood. All receptors come from a woman aged 30 to 39 in good health. Both conserved end residues are part of each CDR3. Each record gives: J gene, V gene, D gene, clone size, CDR3 DNA, CDR3 protein. The D gene is left open where the match is weak. Expanded clones are given a class, and other clones once, few, many or no size at all.

j_gene: TRBJ2-1
v_gene: TRBV27
d_gene: TRBD2
abundance: NA
CDR3nt: TGTGCCAGCGGTAGCGGGAGAACCTCGGGGGACAATGAGCAGTTCTTC
CDR3aa: CASGSGRTSGDNEQFF

j_gene: TRBJ2-3
v_gene: TRBV6-5
d_gene: NA
abundance: few
CDR3nt: TGTGCCAGCAGCCCCACCCCGGGGGAGCGCGCAGATACGCAGTATTTT
CDR3aa: CASSPTPGERADTQYF

j_gene: TRBJ2-1
v_gene: TRBV14
d_gene: TRBD2
abundance: NA
CDR3nt: TGTGCCAGCAGCCGACGGAGCGGGAGTTGCGATGAGCAGTTCTTC
CDR3aa: CASSRRSGSCDEQFF

j_gene: TRBJ1-5
v_gene: TRBV7-9
d_gene: NA
abundance: NA
CDR3nt: TGTGCCAGCAGCTCCCAACAATGGCAGCCCCAGCATTTT
CDR3aa: CASSSQQWQPQHF

j_gene: TRBJ2-7
v_gene: TRBV7-9
d_gene: TRBD2
abundance: many
CDR3nt: TGTGCCAGCAGCTTCCTAGCGGGAGTCGGCGAGCAGTACTTC
CDR3aa: CASSFLAGVGEQYF

j_gene: TRBJ2-3
v_gene: TRBV30
d_gene: NA
abundance: once
CDR3nt: TGTGCCATCAAGATTTCGGGCACAGATACGCAGTATTTT
CDR3aa: CAIKISGTDTQYF

j_gene: TRBJ2-4
v_gene: TRBV2
d_gene: TRBD2
abundance: NA
CDR3nt: TGTGCCAGCAGTGAGGTAGCGGGGGTGGACATTCAGTACTTC
CDR3aa: CASSEVAGVDIQYF

j_gene: TRBJ1-3
v_gene: TRBV10-3
d_gene: TRBD1
abundance: NA
CDR3nt: TGTGCCATCAGTGCGTCGACAGGGAATGGAAACACCATATATTTT
CDR3aa: CAISASTGNGNTIYF

j_gene: TRBJ2-7
v_gene: TRBV2
d_gene: TRBD2
abundance: few
CDR3nt: TGTGCCAGCACCATCGGGACTAGCGGGGACGAGCAGTACTTC
CDR3aa: CASTIGTSGDEQYF

j_gene: TRBJ2-5
v_gene: TRBV15
d_gene: NA
abundance: NA
CDR3nt: TGTGCCACCAGCAGAGCCAGTGGAGAGACCCAGTACTTC
CDR3aa: CATSRASGETQYF

j_gene: TRBJ2-3
v_gene: TRBV29-1
d_gene: NA
abundance: NA
CDR3nt: TGCAGCGTCCTCGGACTAACAGTGGTTAGCACAGATACGCAGTATTTT
CDR3aa: CSVLGLTVVSTDTQYF

j_gene: TRBJ1-2
v_gene: TRBV5-1
d_gene: TRBD1
abundance: NA
CDR3nt: TGCGCCAGCAGCCCAGGACAGGGTATGGCTGGCTACACCTTC
CDR3aa: CASSPGQGMAGYTF

j_gene: TRBJ2-2
v_gene: TRBV7-6
d_gene: TRBD2
abundance: few
CDR3nt: TGTGCCAGCAGCCCCGGACTAGCGGGGATCACCGGGGAGCTGTTTTTT
CDR3aa: CASSPGLAGITGELFF

j_gene: TRBJ2-7
v_gene: TRBV7-2
d_gene: NA
abundance: few
CDR3nt: TGTGCCAGCAGCTTGGTGTCAGGGGACTACGAGCAGTACTTC
CDR3aa: CASSLVSGDYEQYF

j_gene: TRBJ2-6
v_gene: TRBV28
d_gene: NA
abundance: NA
CDR3nt: TGTGCCAGCAGTCCTAAGGACTTTTCTGGGGCCAACGTCCTGACTTTC
CDR3aa: CASSPKDFSGANVLTF

j_gene: TRBJ2-3
v_gene: TRBV6-2/TRBV6-3
d_gene: NA
abundance: NA
CDR3nt: TGTGCCAGCAGACTCGGCCGGGAAGGTACGCAGTATTTT
CDR3aa: CASRLGREGTQYF

j_gene: TRBJ2-4
v_gene: TRBV5-5
d_gene: NA
abundance: many
CDR3nt: TGTGCCAGCAGCTCAACGTTCAGTACCAAAAACATTCAGTACTTC
CDR3aa: CASSSTFSTKNIQYF

j_gene: TRBJ2-2
v_gene: TRBV14
d_gene: NA
abundance: NA
CDR3nt: TGTGCCAGCAGCCAGGCGGGGCTCACCGGGGGGCTGTTTTTT
CDR3aa: CASSQAGLTGGLFF

j_gene: TRBJ1-5
v_gene: TRBV29-1
d_gene: NA
abundance: NA
CDR3nt: TGCAGCGTTGTGTTGGCGGATAGCAATCAGCCCCAGCATTTT
CDR3aa: CSVVLADSNQPQHF

j_gene: TRBJ2-7
v_gene: TRBV7-6
d_gene: TRBD1
abundance: many
CDR3nt: TGTGCCAGCAGCTCGACAGGGGGCTCCACGGGTGAGCAGTACTTC
CDR3aa: CASSSTGGSTGEQYF

j_gene: TRBJ2-7
v_gene: TRBV3-1
d_gene: TRBD1
abundance: few
CDR3nt: TGTGCCAGCAGCCAAGAGGGCAGGGGGTTCTCCTACGAGCAGTACTTC
CDR3aa: CASSQEGRGFSYEQYF

j_gene: TRBJ2-3
v_gene: TRBV3-1
d_gene: NA
abundance: few
CDR3nt: TGTGCCAGCAGCCAAGCCGGCGGGACCACAGATACGCAGTATTTT
CDR3aa: CASSQAGGTTDTQYF

j_gene: TRBJ1-2
v_gene: TRBV6-5
d_gene: TRBD1
abundance: NA
CDR3nt: TGTGCCAGCAGTTACGGGGACAGCCGGGGTGGCTGCACCTTC
CDR3aa: CASSYGDSRGGCTF

j_gene: TRBJ1-5
v_gene: TRBV6-2/TRBV6-3
d_gene: TRBD1
abundance: few
CDR3nt: TGTGCCAGCAGAGTTCGACAGGGGGCATTTACAAATCAGCCCCAGCATTTT
CDR3aa: CASRVRQGAFTNQPQHF

j_gene: TRBJ2-7
v_gene: TRBV20-1
d_gene: TRBD1
abundance: many
CDR3nt: TGCAGTGCGCCTAACAGGGGTGTCTACGAGCAGTACTTC
CDR3aa: CSAPNRGVYEQYF

j_gene: TRBJ1-2
v_gene: TRBV4-1
d_gene: NA
abundance: NA
CDR3nt: TGCGCCAGCAGCATATGGAGGGGCTATGGCTACACCTTC
CDR3aa: CASSIWRGYGYTF

j_gene: TRBJ1-3
v_gene: TRBV7-9
d_gene: TRBD1
abundance: NA
CDR3nt: TGTGCCAGCAGCTTGGACAGGGCCTCTGGAAACACCATATATTTT
CDR3aa: CASSLDRASGNTIYF

j_gene: TRBJ2-7
v_gene: TRBV5-1
d_gene: NA
abundance: NA
CDR3nt: TGCGCCAGCAGCTACAACAGGGTCGAGCAGTACTTC
CDR3aa: CASSYNRVEQYF

j_gene: TRBJ1-5
v_gene: TRBV12-3/TRBV12-4
d_gene: TRBD1
abundance: few
CDR3nt: TGTGCCAGCACAAGGGGGCAGGAGCAGCCCCAGCATTTT
CDR3aa: CASTRGQEQPQHF

j_gene: TRBJ2-1
v_gene: TRBV6-1
d_gene: NA
abundance: NA
CDR3nt: TGTGCCAGCAGTCAACGTCGAGATCTTGGGTTCTTC
CDR3aa: CASSQRRDLGFF

j_gene: TRBJ2-3
v_gene: TRBV12-3/TRBV12-4
d_gene: NA
abundance: NA
CDR3nt: TGTGCCGGCAGCTCCCGACAGGGAGGAGATACGCAGTATTTT
CDR3aa: CAGSSRQGGDTQYF

j_gene: TRBJ2-1
v_gene: TRBV2
d_gene: TRBD2
abundance: few
CDR3nt: TGTGCCAGCAGGGCCACCTTTAGCGGGGGATCCTACAATGAGCAGTTCTTC
CDR3aa: CASRATFSGGSYNEQFF

j_gene: TRBJ2-2
v_gene: TRBV6-6
d_gene: NA
abundance: NA
CDR3nt: TGTGCCAGCAGTTACTCTAACCCTACGAACACCGGGGAGCTGTTTTTT
CDR3aa: CASSYSNPTNTGELFF

j_gene: TRBJ2-7
v_gene: TRBV7-2
d_gene: TRBD2
abundance: many
CDR3nt: TGTGCCAGCAGCCTTGGACTAGCGACCTACGAGCAGTACTTC
CDR3aa: CASSLGLATYEQYF

j_gene: TRBJ1-1
v_gene: TRBV5-1
d_gene: NA
abundance: NA
CDR3nt: TGCGCCAGCAGCTTGGCCAGGGGAGGAAACACTGAAGCTTTCTTT
CDR3aa: CASSLARGGNTEAFF

j_gene: TRBJ2-3
v_gene: TRBV7-9
d_gene: TRBD2
abundance: few
CDR3nt: TGTGCCAGCAGCGTACTAGCGGGGGACGAGTCAGATACGCAGTATTTT
CDR3aa: CASSVLAGDESDTQYF

j_gene: TRBJ2-4
v_gene: TRBV3-1
d_gene: NA
abundance: NA
CDR3nt: TGTGCCAGCAGCCAAGTGGGTTACGAAAACATTCAGTACTTC
CDR3aa: CASSQVGYENIQYF

j_gene: TRBJ1-2
v_gene: TRBV7-2
d_gene: NA
abundance: NA
CDR3nt: TGTGCCAGCAGCACCGGGACCCTCCGGTCCACCTTC
CDR3aa: CASSTGTLRSTF

j_gene: TRBJ2-7
v_gene: TRBV6-2/TRBV6-3
d_gene: NA
abundance: many
CDR3nt: TGTGCCAGCAGCCAACCACCGGACAGACACTACGAGCAGTACTTC
CDR3aa: CASSQPPDRHYEQYF

j_gene: TRBJ2-5
v_gene: TRBV30
d_gene: TRBD1
abundance: NA
CDR3nt: TGTGCCTGGAGTGTATCTATGACAGGGGGAGAGACCCAGTACTTC
CDR3aa: CAWSVSMTGGETQYF

j_gene: TRBJ1-1
v_gene: TRBV7-8
d_gene: NA
abundance: NA
CDR3nt: TGTGCCAGCAGGCCTCGTGGATCTGGGGCTGAAGCTTTCTTT
CDR3aa: CASRPRGSGAEAFF

j_gene: TRBJ1-3
v_gene: TRBV5-1
d_gene: NA
abundance: NA
CDR3nt: TGCGCCAGCAGCCCCACGGTCTTCTCTGGAAACACCATATATTTT
CDR3aa: CASSPTVFSGNTIYF

j_gene: TRBJ2-1
v_gene: TRBV10-3
d_gene: TRBD2
abundance: many
CDR3nt: TGTGCCATCAGTGAGTCAACTAGCGGGAGAAATGAGCAGTTCTTC
CDR3aa: CAISESTSGRNEQFF

j_gene: TRBJ2-3
v_gene: TRBV4-1
d_gene: NA
abundance: NA
CDR3nt: TGCGCCAGCAGCATGGGGGGAAACAGGGGCACAGATACGCAGTATTTT
CDR3aa: CASSMGGNRGTDTQYF

j_gene: TRBJ1-2
v_gene: TRBV20-1
d_gene: NA
abundance: NA
CDR3nt: TGCAGTGCCCCCCGATGGGACTATGGCTACACCTTC
CDR3aa: CSAPRWDYGYTF

j_gene: TRBJ2-7
v_gene: TRBV3-1
d_gene: TRBD2
abundance: NA
CDR3nt: TGTGCCAGCAGACTTACCGGACTAGCGGTCTCCTACGAGCAGTACTTC
CDR3aa: CASRLTGLAVSYEQYF

j_gene: TRBJ2-6
v_gene: TRBV25-1
d_gene: NA
abundance: many
CDR3nt: TGTGCCAGCACCGCCTCTGGGGCCAACGTCCTGACTTTC
CDR3aa: CASTASGANVLTF

j_gene: TRBJ2-3
v_gene: TRBV7-3
d_gene: NA
abundance: few
CDR3nt: TGTGCCAGCTCCACTAGGGGGGCAGATACGCAGTATTTT
CDR3aa: CASSTRGADTQYF

j_gene: TRBJ2-6
v_gene: TRBV5-1
d_gene: NA
abundance: many
CDR3nt: TGCGCCAGCAGCCCCTTAGGGGGGGCTGGGGCCAACGTCCTGACTTTC
CDR3aa: CASSPLGGAGANVLTF

j_gene: TRBJ2-5
v_gene: TRBV12-3/TRBV12-4
d_gene: TRBD2
abundance: NA
CDR3nt: TGTGCCAGCAGTTCCGGACTAGGGGTTCGGGAGACCCAGTACTTC
CDR3aa: CASSSGLGVRETQYF

j_gene: TRBJ1-4
v_gene: TRBV6-1
d_gene: NA
abundance: NA
CDR3nt: TGTGCCAGCCGACGGAGGTGGCGGGAAGCAACTAATGAAAAACTGTTTTTT
CDR3aa: CASRRRWREATNEKLFF

j_gene: TRBJ2-3
v_gene: TRBV11-2
d_gene: TRBD1
abundance: NA
CDR3nt: TGTGCCAGCAGCTTACAAGGGACAGTTAGCACAGATACGCAGTATTTT
CDR3aa: CASSLQGTVSTDTQYF

j_gene: TRBJ1-1
v_gene: TRBV6-5
d_gene: NA
abundance: NA
CDR3nt: TGTGCCAGCAGGGCAAACGGGGGACACACTGAAGCTTTCTTT
CDR3aa: CASRANGGHTEAFF

j_gene: TRBJ1-1
v_gene: TRBV7-2
d_gene: NA
abundance: few
CDR3nt: TGTGCCAGCAGCGCCCCGGGACGCCCGATAAACACTGAAGCTTTCTTT
CDR3aa: CASSAPGRPINTEAFF